This TCR beta chain was recorded in a study of cytomegalovirus exposure and HLA in healthy donors. With 5 bases clipped from V and 1 base from J, the junction kept 9 bases outside the gene matches. This CDR3 is 15 amino acids long. CDR1 is SGHDT and CDR2 is YYEEEE in the germline V gene. Method: immunoSEQ multiplex PCR; TCRdb's copy keeps in-frame clones and lacks some. The table includes about 130,000 clones, roughly 87% detected once. The sample consisted of PBMCs. This TCR came from a woman aged 18 to 35 in good health and CMV-seropositive. The chain uses TRBV5-6 and TRBJ2-7; 7 bases agree with TRBD2. DNA of the CDR3: TGTGCCAGCAGTCCGGCTGGCGGGGGTTCCTACGAGCAGTACTTC. Its protein product is CASSPAGGGSYEQYF.